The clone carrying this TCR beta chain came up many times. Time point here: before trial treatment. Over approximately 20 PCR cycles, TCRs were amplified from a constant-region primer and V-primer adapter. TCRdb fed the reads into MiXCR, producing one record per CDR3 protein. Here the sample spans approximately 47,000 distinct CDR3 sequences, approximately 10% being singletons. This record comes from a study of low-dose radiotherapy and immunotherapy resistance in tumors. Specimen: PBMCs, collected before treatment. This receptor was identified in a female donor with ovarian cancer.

Here the CDR3 DNA reads TGCAGTGCCCAGAGGGGAAACACTGAAGCTTTCTTT. It specifies CSAQRGNTEAFF. The V gene is TRBV20-1, the J gene TRBJ1-1; TRBD1 is a possible D gene (5 bases). V lost 6 bases to trimming and J lost 2 bases, with 10 bases between them. The CDR3 runs to 12 residues. CDR1 is DFQATT, CDR2 SNEGSKA, per germline (reference sequence).